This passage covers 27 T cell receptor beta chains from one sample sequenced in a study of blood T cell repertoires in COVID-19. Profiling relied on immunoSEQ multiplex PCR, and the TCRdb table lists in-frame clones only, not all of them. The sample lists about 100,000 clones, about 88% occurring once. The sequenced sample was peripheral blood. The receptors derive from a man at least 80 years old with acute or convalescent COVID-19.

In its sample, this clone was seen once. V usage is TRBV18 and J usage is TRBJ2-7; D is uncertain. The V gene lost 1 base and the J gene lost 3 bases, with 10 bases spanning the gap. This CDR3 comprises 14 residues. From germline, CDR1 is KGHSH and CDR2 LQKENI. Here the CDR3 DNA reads TGTGCCAGCTCACCACACAGTAACTTCTACGAGCAGTACTTC. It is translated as CASSPHSNFYEQYF. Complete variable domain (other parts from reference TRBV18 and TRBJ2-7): NAGVMQNPRHLVRRRGQEARLRCSPMKGHSHVYWYRQLPEEGLKFMVYLQKENIIDESGMPKERFSAEFPKEGPSILRIQQVVRGDSAAYFCASSPHSNFYEQYFGPGTRLTVT.

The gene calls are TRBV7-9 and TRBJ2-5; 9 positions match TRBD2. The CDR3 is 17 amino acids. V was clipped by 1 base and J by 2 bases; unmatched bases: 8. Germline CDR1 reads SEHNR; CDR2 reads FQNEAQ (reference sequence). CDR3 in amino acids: CASSLVHLAGQQETQYF. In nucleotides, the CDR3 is TGTGCCAGCAGCTTAGTTCACCTAGCGGGGCAGCAAGAGACCCAGTACTTC.

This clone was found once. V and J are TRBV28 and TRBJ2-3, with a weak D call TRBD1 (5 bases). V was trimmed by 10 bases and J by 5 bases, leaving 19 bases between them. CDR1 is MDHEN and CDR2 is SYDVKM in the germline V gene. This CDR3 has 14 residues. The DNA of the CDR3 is TGTGCCACCCGTCAGGGAATCACCATAGATACGCAGTATTTT. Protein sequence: CATRQGITIDTQYF.

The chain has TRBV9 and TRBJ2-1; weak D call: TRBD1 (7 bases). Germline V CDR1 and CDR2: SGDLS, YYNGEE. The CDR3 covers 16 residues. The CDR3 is CPPWGDSLIFDNEQFF. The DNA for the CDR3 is TGTCCTCCGTGGGGGGACAGCCTTATTTTTGACAATGAGCAGTTCTTC.

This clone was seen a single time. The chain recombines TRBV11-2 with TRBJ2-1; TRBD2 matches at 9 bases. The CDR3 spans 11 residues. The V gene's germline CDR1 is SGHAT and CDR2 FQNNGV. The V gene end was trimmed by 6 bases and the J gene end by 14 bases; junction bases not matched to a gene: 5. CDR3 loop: CASRTGLAKFF. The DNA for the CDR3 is TGTGCCAGCAGGACGGGACTAGCTAAGTTCTTC.

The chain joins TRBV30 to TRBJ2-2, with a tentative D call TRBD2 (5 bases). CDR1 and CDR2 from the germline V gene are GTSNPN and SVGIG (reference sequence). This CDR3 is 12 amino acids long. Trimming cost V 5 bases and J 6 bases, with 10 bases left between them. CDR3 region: CAWRGEAGELFF. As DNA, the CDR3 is TGTGCCTGGCGGGGAGAGGCCGGGGAGCTGTTTTTT.

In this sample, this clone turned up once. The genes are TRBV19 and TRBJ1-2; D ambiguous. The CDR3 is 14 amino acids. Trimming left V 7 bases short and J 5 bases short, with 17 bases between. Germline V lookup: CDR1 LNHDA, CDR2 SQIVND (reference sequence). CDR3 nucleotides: TGTGCCAGTAAACTTCTGGGAGGGCAGTATGGCTACACCTTC. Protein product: CASKLLGGQYGYTF.

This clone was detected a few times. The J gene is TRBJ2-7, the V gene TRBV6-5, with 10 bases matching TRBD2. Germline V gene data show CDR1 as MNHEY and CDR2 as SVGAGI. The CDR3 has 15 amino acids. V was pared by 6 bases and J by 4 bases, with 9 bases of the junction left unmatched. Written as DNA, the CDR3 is TGTGCCAGCAGGGAGGCTAGCGGGAGTTCGTACGAGCAGTACTTC. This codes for CASREASGSSYEQYF.

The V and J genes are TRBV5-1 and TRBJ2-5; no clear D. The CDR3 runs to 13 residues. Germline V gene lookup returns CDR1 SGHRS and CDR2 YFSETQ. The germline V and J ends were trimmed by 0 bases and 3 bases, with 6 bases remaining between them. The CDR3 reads CASSLGVKETQYF. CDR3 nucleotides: TGCGCCAGCAGCTTGGGAGTTAAAGAGACCCAGTACTTC.

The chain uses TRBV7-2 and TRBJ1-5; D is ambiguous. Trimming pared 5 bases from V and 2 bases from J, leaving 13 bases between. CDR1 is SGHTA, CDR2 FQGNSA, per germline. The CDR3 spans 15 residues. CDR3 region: CASSPASTGNQPQHF. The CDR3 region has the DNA TGTGCCAGCAGCCCTGCCTCCACGGGCAATCAGCCCCAGCATTTT.

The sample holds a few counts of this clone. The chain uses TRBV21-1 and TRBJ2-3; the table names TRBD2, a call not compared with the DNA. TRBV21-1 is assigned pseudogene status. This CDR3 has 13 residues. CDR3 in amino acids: CASSEPTCDTQYF. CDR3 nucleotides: TGTGCCAGCAGCGAACCGACTTGCGATACGCAGTATTTT.

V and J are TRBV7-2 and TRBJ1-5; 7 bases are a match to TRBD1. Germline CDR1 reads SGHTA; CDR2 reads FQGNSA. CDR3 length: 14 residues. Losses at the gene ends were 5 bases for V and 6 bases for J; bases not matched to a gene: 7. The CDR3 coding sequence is TGTGCCAGCAGCCGGGACAGAGCTAGTCAGCCCCAGCATTTT. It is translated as CASSRDRASQPQHF.

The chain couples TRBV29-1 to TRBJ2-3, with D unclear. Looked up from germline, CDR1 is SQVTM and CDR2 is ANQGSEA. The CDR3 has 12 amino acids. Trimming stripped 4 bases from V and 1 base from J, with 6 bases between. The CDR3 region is CSVAPGTDTQYF. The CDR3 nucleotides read TGCAGCGTTGCCCCTGGCACAGATACGCAGTATTTT.

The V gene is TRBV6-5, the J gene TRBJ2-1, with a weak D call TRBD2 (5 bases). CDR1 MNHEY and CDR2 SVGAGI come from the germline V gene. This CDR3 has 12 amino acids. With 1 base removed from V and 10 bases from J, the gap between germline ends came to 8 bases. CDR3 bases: TGTGCCAGCAGTTACTTTGGGGAGGAGCAGTTCTTC. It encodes CASSYFGEEQFF.

The CDR3 sequence is CASTTASGRANNEQFF. For the CDR3, the DNA is TGTGCCAGCACCACCGCCAGCGGGAGGGCCAACAATGAGCAGTTCTTC. The chain recombines TRBV27 with TRBJ2-1, with 10 nucleotides matching TRBD2. Germline V gene lookup returns CDR1 MNHEY and CDR2 SMNVEV (reference sequence). The CDR3 has 16 residues. Trimming took 7 bases from V and 5 from J; bases not matched to a gene: 11.

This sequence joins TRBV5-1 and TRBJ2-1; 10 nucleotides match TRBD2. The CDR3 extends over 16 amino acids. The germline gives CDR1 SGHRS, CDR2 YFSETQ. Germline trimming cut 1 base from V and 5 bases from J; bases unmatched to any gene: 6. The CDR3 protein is CASSLWELAGNNEQFF. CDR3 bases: TGCGCCAGCAGCTTGTGGGAACTAGCGGGAAACAATGAGCAGTTCTTC.

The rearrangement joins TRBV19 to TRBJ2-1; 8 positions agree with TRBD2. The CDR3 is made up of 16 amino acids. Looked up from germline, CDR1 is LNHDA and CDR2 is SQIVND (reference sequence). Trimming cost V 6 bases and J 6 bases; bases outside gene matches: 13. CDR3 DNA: TGTGCCAGTAGGCGGGCGGGGGGACAAACCTTCAATGAGCAGTTCTTC. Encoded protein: CASRRAGGQTFNEQFF.

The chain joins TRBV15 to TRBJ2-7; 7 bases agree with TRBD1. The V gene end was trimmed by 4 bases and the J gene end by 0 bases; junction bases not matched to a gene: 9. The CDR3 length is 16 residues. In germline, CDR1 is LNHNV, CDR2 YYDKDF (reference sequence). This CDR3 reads CATSTRPGQNSYEQYF. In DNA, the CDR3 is TGTGCCACCAGCACCAGACCGGGACAGAACTCCTACGAGCAGTACTTC.

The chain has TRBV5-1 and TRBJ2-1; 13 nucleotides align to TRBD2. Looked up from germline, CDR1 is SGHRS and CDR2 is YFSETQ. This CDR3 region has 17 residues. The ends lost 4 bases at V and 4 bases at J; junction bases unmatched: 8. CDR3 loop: CASSPTSGRVSYNEQFF. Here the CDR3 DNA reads TGCGCCAGCAGCCCAACTAGCGGGAGGGTATCGTACAATGAGCAGTTCTTC.

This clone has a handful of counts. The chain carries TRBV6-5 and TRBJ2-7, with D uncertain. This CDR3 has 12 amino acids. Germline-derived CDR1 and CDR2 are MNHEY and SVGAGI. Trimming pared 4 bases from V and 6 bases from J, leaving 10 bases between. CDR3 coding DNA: TGTGCCAGCAGTTTACTTATTACCGAGCAGTACTTC. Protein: CASSLLITEQYF.

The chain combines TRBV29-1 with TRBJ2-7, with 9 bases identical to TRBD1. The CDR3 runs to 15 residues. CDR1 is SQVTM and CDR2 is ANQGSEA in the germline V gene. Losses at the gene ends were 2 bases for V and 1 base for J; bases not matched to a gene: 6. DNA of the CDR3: TGCAGCGTTGAAATGGACAGGGGTTTGTCCTACGAGCAGTACTTC. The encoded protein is CSVEMDRGLSYEQYF.

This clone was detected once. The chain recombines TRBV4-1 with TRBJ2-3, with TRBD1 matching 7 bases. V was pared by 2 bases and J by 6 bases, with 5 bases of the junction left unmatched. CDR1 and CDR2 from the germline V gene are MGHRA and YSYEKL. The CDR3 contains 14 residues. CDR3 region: CASSQFEGADTQYF. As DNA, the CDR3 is TGCGCCAGCAGCCAATTTGAGGGGGCTGATACGCAGTATTTT.

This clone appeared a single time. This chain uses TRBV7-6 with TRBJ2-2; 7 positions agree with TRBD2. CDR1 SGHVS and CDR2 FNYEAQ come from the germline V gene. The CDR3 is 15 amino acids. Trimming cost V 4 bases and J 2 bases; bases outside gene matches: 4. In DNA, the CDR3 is TGTGCCAGCAGCTCCTCTAGCGGTAACACCGGGGAGCTGTTTTTT. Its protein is CASSSSSGNTGELFF.

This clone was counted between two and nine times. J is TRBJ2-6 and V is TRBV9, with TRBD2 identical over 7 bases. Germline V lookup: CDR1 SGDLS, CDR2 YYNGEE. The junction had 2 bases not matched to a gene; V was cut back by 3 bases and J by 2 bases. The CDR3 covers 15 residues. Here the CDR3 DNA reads TGTGCCAGCAGCGCTGCGGGGGCTGGGGCCAACGTCCTGACTTTC. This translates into CASSAAGAGANVLTF.

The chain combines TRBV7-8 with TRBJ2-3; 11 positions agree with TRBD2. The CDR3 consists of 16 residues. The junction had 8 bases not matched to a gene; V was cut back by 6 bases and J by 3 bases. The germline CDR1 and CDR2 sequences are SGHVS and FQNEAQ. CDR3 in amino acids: CASSIIAGGPTDTQYF. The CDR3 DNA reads TGTGCCAGCAGTATAATAGCGGGAGGGCCTACAGATACGCAGTATTTT. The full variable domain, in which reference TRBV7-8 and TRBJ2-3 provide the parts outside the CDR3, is GAGVSQSPRYKVAKRGQDVALRCDPISGHVSLFWYQQALGQGPEFLTYFQNEAQLDKSGLPSDRFFAERPEGSVSTLKIQRTQQEDSAVYLCASSIIAGGPTDTQYFGPGTRLTVL.

CDR3 nucleotides: TGTGCCAGCAGCGTGGGCGGGAGGGAATACAATGAGCAGTTCTTC. It is translated as CASSVGGREYNEQFF. The chain is built from TRBV9 and TRBJ2-1, with TRBD2 matching 9 bases. This CDR3 is built from 15 residues. Germline CDR1 SGDLS, CDR2 YYNGEE. The V and J ends lost 2 bases and 4 bases, in that order; junction bases with no gene match: 4.

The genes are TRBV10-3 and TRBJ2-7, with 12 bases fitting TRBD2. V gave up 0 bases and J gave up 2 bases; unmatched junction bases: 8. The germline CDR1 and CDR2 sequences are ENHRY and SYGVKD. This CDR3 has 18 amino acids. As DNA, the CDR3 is TGTGCCATCAGTGAGTCGACGACTAGCGGGAGAGCGGCCTACGAGCAGTACTTC. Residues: CAISESTTSGRAAYEQYF.